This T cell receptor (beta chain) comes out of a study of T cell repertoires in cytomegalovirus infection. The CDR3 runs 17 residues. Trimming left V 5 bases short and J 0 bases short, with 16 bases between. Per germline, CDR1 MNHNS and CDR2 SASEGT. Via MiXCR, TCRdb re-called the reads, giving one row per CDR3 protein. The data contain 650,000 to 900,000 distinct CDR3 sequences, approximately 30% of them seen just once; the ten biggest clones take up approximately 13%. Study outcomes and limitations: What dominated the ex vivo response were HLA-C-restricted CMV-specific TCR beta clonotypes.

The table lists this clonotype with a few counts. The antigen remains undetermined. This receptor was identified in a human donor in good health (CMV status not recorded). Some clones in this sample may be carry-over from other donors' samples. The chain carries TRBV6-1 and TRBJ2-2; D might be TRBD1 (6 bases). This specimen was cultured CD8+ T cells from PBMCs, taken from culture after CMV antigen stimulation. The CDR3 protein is CASSSPSGTTNTGELFF. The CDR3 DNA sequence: TGTGCCAGCAGTAGCCCTTCCGGGACAACGAACACCGGGGAGCTGTTTTTT.